The present T cell receptor (beta chain) was sequenced within a study of tissue T cells after allogeneic stem cell transplantation. Sequenced by immunoSEQ multiplex PCR; TCRdb stores in-frame clones only, minus some. The table has over 40,000 clones, 73% seen once. Whole-study findings and limits: Alloreactivity or antigen specificity of tissue TCRs was not determined; some clones might be host cells. Within patients, tissue anatomy strongly shaped TCR repertoire composition.

This CDR3 spans 14 amino acids. The germline V gene encodes CDR1 KGHPV and CDR2 FQNQEV (reference sequence). V lost 4 bases to trimming and J lost 6 bases, with 10 bases between them. For this clone: Its target is not known. Genes here carry mouse names. The read gets to within 1 residue of the CDR3 end, and the germline J gene fills in the rest.

This clonotype was obtained from a pool of C57BL/6 mice in good health. The V and J genes are TRBV26 and TRBJ1-6, with D perhaps matching TRBD1 (6 bases). TRBJ1-6 is designated an ORF whose function remains uncertain. Source material: sorted cells pooled from one or two spleens. The part of the CDR3 DNA that was read is TGTGCCAGCAGTCGGGGGGCGCCTAATTCGCCCCTCTAC. This encodes CASSRGAPNSPLY. From start to end, the CDR3 is CASSRGAPNSPLYF.